This T cell receptor (beta chain) came from a study of blood T cell repertoires in COVID-19. In the original workflow: Counts of nucleated cells, estimated from reference gene primer amplification, were obtained. Assay used: immunoSEQ multiplex PCR; TCRdb lists only in-frame clones, some missing. V and J calls and clone size are those listed in that table; D and trimming were worked out from the DNA. Found here are 55,000 to 65,000 clones, over 75% of them singletons; the top ten hold approximately 6.9%. The V and J ends lost 8 bases and 2 bases respectively, with 8 bases between them. CDR1 and CDR2 (germline): SEHNR, FQNEAQ (reference sequence). The CDR3 loop spans 12 amino acids.

The chain recombines TRBV7-9 with TRBJ2-3; D remains unclear. This TCR was sampled from a man between 60 and 70 years old with active or convalescent COVID-19. Sequenced material: peripheral blood. CDR3 bases: TGTGCCAGCGGCTCTATCACAGATACGCAGTATTTT. Translation: CASGSITDTQYF.